The clone carrying this T cell receptor beta chain has only one observation. The sample belongs to a study of blood T cell repertoires in COVID-19. Authors' data handling: Amplifying reference gene primers gave estimates of nucleated cell counts. The assay was immunoSEQ multiplex PCR, and TCRdb's table has in-frame clones only and misses some. The V and J calls and clone size are taken from that table; D and trimming were inferred from the DNA. In the table there are about 99,000 clones, approximately 87% of which are singletons. CDR1 and CDR2 from the germline V gene are LNHDA and SQIVND (reference sequence). The trim removed 5 bases at V and 6 bases at J, leaving 9 bases unmatched. This CDR3 has 17 residues.

Sequences were obtained from peripheral blood. The chain employs TRBV19 and TRBJ2-2, with 13 bases lining up with TRBD2. The receptor's source is a man in his fifties with acute or convalescent COVID-19. The CDR3 is CASSVRTSGSYPGELFF. CDR3 coding DNA: TGTGCCAGTAGTGTTCGGACTAGCGGGAGCTATCCCGGGGAGCTGTTTTTT.